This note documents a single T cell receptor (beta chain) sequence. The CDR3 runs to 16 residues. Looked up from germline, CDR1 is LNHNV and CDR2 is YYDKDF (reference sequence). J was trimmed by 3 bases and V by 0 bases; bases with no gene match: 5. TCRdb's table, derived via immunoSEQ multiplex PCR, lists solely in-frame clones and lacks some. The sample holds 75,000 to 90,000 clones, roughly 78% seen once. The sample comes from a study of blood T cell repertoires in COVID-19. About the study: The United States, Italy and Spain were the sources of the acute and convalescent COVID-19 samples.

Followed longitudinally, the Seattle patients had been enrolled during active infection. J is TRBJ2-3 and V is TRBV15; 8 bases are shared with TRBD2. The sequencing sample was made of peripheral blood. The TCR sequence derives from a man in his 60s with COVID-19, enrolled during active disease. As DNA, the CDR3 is TGTGCCACCAGCAGAGACTGGATAGCGGGGACAGATACGCAGTATTTT. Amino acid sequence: CATSRDWIAGTDTQYF.